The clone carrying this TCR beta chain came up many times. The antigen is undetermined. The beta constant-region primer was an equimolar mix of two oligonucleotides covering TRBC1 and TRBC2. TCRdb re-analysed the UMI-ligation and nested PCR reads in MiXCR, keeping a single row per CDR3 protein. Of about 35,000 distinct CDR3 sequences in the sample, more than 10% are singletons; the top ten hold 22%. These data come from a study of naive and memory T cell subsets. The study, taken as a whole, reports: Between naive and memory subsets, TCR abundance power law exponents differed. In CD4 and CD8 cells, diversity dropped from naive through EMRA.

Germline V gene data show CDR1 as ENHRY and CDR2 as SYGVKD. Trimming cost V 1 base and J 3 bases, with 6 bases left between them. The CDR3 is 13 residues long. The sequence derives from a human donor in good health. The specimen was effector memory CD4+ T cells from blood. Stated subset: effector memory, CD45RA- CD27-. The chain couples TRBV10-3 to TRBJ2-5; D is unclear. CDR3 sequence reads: CAISEYREETQYF. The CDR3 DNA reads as TGTGCCATCAGTGAGTACAGAGAAGAGACCCAGTACTTC.